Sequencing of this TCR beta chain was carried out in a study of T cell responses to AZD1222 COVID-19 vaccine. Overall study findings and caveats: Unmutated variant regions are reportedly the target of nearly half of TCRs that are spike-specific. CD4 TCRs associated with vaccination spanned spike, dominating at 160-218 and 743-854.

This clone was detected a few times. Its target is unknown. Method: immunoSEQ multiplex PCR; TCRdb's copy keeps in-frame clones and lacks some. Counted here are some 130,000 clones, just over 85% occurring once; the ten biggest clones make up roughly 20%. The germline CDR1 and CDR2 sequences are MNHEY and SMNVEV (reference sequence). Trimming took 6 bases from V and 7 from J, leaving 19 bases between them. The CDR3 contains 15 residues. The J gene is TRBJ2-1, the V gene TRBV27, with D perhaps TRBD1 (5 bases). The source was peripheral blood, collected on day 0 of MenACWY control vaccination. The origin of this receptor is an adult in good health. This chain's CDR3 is CASSTGRAGINEQFF. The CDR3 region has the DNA TGTGCCAGCAGCACTGGCAGGGCCGGTATAAATGAGCAGTTCTTC.